A single sample is the source of the 21 T cell receptor beta chains below, sequenced in a study of shared clonotypes between healthy human individuals. The table came from immunoSEQ multiplex PCR; TCRdb's copy has only in-frame clones and leaves some out. The sample has some 2,500,000 clones; 80% to 95% are singletons. The sequenced material came from naive CD4+ T cells from PBMCs. Documented subset: CD45RA+ positively selected. The receptors originated from a man younger than 35 in good health. Some clones in this sample may be carry-over from other donors' samples.

The chain recombines TRBV7-6 with TRBJ2-1, with D possibly TRBD2 on 5 matching bases. The length of the CDR3 is 13 residues. V was trimmed by 4 bases and J by 5 bases, leaving 9 bases between them. The V gene's germline CDR1 is SGHVS and CDR2 FNYEAQ. The CDR3 loop reads CASSSTSDNEQFF. DNA for the CDR3: TGTGCCAGCAGCTCCACTAGTGACAATGAGCAGTTCTTC.

The CDR3 sequence is CASSGDRQYSNQPQHF. In DNA form, the CDR3 reads TGTGCCAGCTCAGGGGACAGACAATATAGCAATCAGCCCCAGCATTTT. The rearrangement uses TRBV18 and TRBJ1-5, with 7 bases that match TRBD1. Germline assignment: CDR1 KGHSH and CDR2 LQKENI. With 5 bases clipped from V and 0 bases from J, the junction kept 7 bases outside the gene matches. This CDR3 comprises 16 residues.

This chain links TRBV7-2 with TRBJ1-1; D possibly corresponds to TRBD1 (5 bases). V dropped 1 base and J dropped 5 bases, with 14 bases sitting between them. From germline, CDR1 is SGHTA and CDR2 FQGNSA. The CDR3 extends over 15 amino acids. DNA of the CDR3: TGTGCCAGCAGCTTAGTAGGCGGGGCGTGGACTGAAGCTTTCTTT. This translates into CASSLVGGAWTEAFF.

This chain joins TRBV11-3 and TRBJ1-3; the match to TRBD1 covers 7 bases. V shed 5 bases and J 2 bases; nucleotides not matched to a gene: 9. CDR1 is SGHNT, CDR2 YENEEA, per germline. CDR3 size: 16 residues. The CDR3 here is CASSPLGDSAGNTIYF. The CDR3 DNA sequence: TGTGCCAGCAGCCCCCTTGGGGACAGTGCTGGAAACACCATATATTTT.

This sequence joins TRBV28 and TRBJ2-7; no reliable D call. Trimming removed 6 bases from V and 0 bases from J, with 18 bases in between. The CDR3 sequence is 16 residues long. Germline values: CDR1 MDHEN, CDR2 SYDVKM. CDR3 bases: TGTGCCAGCAGCTCGGTTGGAGCACGTCTCTCCTACGAGCAGTACTTC. This encodes CASSSVGARLSYEQYF.

For this clone: This CDR3 is also generated by other DNA sequences in the sample. This chain links TRBV25-1 with TRBJ2-1; 10 nucleotides align to TRBD2. The V segment lost 9 bases and the J segment 2 bases; nucleotides outside the gene matches: 4. The CDR3 consists of 14 residues. Germline V gives CDR1 MGHDK, CDR2 SYGVNS. In DNA, the CDR3 is TGTGCCAGTCGACTAGCGGGCGCCTACAATGAGCAGTTCTTC. As protein: CASRLAGAYNEQFF.

The chain uses TRBV14 and TRBJ1-3, with D maybe TRBD1 (5 bases). Germline CDR1 reads SGHDN; CDR2 reads FVKESK. Trimming cost V 1 base and J 0 bases, with 16 bases left between them. The CDR3 has 18 amino acids. The CDR3 region is CASSQVGRTGASGNTIYF. In DNA form, the CDR3 reads TGTGCCAGCAGCCAAGTGGGGAGAACAGGCGCCTCTGGAAACACCATATATTTT.

Concerning this clone: Additional DNA sequences in this sample encode the identical CDR3. The CDR3 nucleotides read TGTGCCAGCAGTTTAGGGGGACGGCCCCAGCATTTT. Translation gives CASSLGGRPQHF. The chain employs TRBV28 and TRBJ1-5; D perhaps matches TRBD1 (5 bases). Germline CDR1 is MDHEN and CDR2 is SYDVKM. Trimming removed 2 bases from V and 9 bases from J, with 8 bases in between. The CDR3 contains 12 residues.

Of note for this clone: The same CDR3 also results from other DNA sequences found in this sample. V and J are TRBV5-1 and TRBJ2-2, with 7 bases fitting TRBD1. Trimming took 1 base from V and 3 from J; bases not matched to a gene: 3. Per the germline V gene, CDR1 is SGHRS and CDR2 is YFSETQ. The CDR3 length is 15 residues. CDR3 nucleotides: TGCGCCAGCAGCTTGAACAGGGGTGACACCGGGGAGCTGTTTTTT. Translation gives CASSLNRGDTGELFF.

The sample holds one count of this clone. V is TRBV4-2 and J is TRBJ1-2; D is perhaps TRBD1 (6 bases). The CDR3 consists of 14 residues. Trimming stripped 4 bases from V and 2 bases from J, with 11 bases between. The germline gives CDR1 LGHNA, CDR2 YNFKEQ. In nucleotides, the CDR3 is TGTGCCAGCAGCCCCGGGACAACGAACTATGGCTACACCTTC. Residues: CASSPGTTNYGYTF.

The V gene is TRBV10-3, the J gene TRBJ2-2, with 7 bases matching TRBD2. The CDR3 is 15 residues long. Germline values: CDR1 ENHRY, CDR2 SYGVKD. V dropped 4 bases and J dropped 6; count of bases not matched to a gene: 8. CDR3 bases: TGTGCCATCAGTGTTGGTAGCGGGTACGCCGGGGAGCTGTTTTTT. This encodes CAISVGSGYAGELFF.

This chain joins TRBV30 and TRBJ2-2; no clear D gene. Germline lookup yields CDR1 GTSNPN and CDR2 SVGIG (reference sequence). Trimming stripped 6 bases from V and 2 bases from J, with 10 bases between. The CDR3 has 13 residues. Written as DNA, the CDR3 is TGTGCCTGCCCAAGTAGAAACACCGGGGAGCTGTTTTTT. Translation: CACPSRNTGELFF.

This chain links TRBV28 with TRBJ1-4, with 7 bases fitting TRBD1. The CDR3 runs 12 residues. Germline CDR1 and CDR2: MDHEN and SYDVKM. V was clipped by 11 bases and J by 5 bases; unmatched bases: 5. DNA for the CDR3: TGTGCCGCAGGGGGGAAGAATGAAAAACTGTTTTTT. Its protein is CAAGGKNEKLFF.

This chain links TRBV6-5 with TRBJ2-3; the match to TRBD2 covers 7 bases. With 7 bases clipped from V and 2 bases from J, the junction kept 6 bases outside the gene matches. The CDR3 has 14 residues. Germline loops: CDR1 MNHEY, CDR2 SVGAGI. CDR3 region: CASNGREDTDTQYF. In DNA, the CDR3 is TGTGCCAGCAATGGGAGGGAAGACACAGATACGCAGTATTTT.

The V call is TRBV5-1, the J call TRBJ2-3; a weak D match, TRBD2 (6 bases). The V end lost 4 bases, the J end lost 6 bases, and 18 bases lay between the germline ends. The CDR3 has 15 residues. CDR1 SGHRS and CDR2 YFSETQ come from the germline V gene. CDR3 sequence (DNA): TGCGCCAGCAGCCCCCGTCCCCCCGCGGGGGATACGCAGTATTTT. Its translation is CASSPRPPAGDTQYF.

The chain links TRBV21-1 to TRBJ2-7; the D call TRBD2 from the table was never checked on the DNA. TRBV21-1 is a documented pseudogene. This CDR3 has 18 residues. Written as DNA, the CDR3 is TGTGCCAGCAGCAAAAGGGGGACTAGCGGGCGTTTCTCCTACGAGCAGTACTTC. It translates to CASSKRGTSGRFSYEQYF.

The chain couples TRBV6-5 to TRBJ2-4; D gene ambiguous. Germline assignment: CDR1 MNHEY and CDR2 SVGAGI. The CDR3 length is 13 residues. Trimming removed 2 bases at V and 4 bases at J, with 6 bases between. CDR3 bases: TGTGCCAGCAGTTACAGCAGAAAAAACATTCAGTACTTC. It specifies CASSYSRKNIQYF.

The chain employs TRBV27 and TRBJ1-5, with D uncertain. The CDR3 contains 17 residues. Trimming took 5 bases from V and 0 from J, leaving 17 bases between them. From germline, CDR1 is MNHEY and CDR2 SMNVEV (reference sequence). The CDR3 DNA follows: TGTGCCAGCAGTCCGACCCGAGGAAGGGATAGCAATCAGCCCCAGCATTTT. Its translation is CASSPTRGRDSNQPQHF.

The rearrangement links TRBV28 to TRBJ1-1; D is possibly TRBD1 (5 bases). Germline assignment: CDR1 MDHEN and CDR2 SYDVKM. V was pared by 8 bases and J by 6 bases, with 22 bases between. The CDR3 is 15 residues long. CDR3 DNA: TGTGCCAGCCGCGTCGACATGGGGGGGATAGCTGAAGCTTTCTTT. Residues: CASRVDMGGIAEAFF.

V and J are TRBV14 and TRBJ1-2; the D gene is possibly TRBD1 (5 bases). Germline V gene sequence: CDR1 SGHDN, CDR2 FVKESK. V lost 0 bases, J lost 4 bases, and 12 bases lay in between. The CDR3 totals 15 residues. The CDR3 nucleotides read TGTGCCAGCAGCCAAGATCGCACAGGAAGCTATGGCTACACCTTC. It translates to CASSQDRTGSYGYTF.

The rearrangement uses TRBV18 and TRBJ2-7; D remains ambiguous. There are 14 residues in the CDR3. Germline lookup yields CDR1 KGHSH and CDR2 LQKENI. With 6 bases removed from V and 6 bases from J, the gap between germline ends came to 18 bases. Here the CDR3 DNA reads TGTGCCAGCTCTACCAGCCACCTCCTAGGCGAGCAGTACTTC. It yields the protein CASSTSHLLGEQYF.